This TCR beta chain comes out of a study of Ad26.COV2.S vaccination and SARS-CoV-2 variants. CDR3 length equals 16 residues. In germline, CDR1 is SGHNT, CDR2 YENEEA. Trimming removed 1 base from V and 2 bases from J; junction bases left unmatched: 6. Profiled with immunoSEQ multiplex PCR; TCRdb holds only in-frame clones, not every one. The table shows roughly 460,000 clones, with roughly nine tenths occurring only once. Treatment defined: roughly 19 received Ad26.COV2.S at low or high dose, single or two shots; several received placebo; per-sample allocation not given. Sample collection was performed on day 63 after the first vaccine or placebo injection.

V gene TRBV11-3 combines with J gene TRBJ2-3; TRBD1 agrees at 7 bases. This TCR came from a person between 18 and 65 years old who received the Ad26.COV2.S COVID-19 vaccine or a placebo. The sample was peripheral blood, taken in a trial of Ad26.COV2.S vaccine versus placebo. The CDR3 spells CASSLGTGTHTDTQYF. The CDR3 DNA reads TGTGCCAGCAGCTTAGGGACAGGAACTCACACAGATACGCAGTATTTT.